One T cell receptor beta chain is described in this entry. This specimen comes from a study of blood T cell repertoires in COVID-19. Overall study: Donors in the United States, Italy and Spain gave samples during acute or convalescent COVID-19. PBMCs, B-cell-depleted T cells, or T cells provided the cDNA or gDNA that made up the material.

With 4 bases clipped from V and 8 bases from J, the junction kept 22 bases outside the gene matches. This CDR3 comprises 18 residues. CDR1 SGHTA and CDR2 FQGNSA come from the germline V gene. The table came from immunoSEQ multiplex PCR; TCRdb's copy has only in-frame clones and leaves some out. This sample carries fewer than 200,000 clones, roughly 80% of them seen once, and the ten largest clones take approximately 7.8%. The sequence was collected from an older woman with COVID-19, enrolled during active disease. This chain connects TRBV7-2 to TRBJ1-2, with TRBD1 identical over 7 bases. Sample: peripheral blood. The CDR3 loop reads CASSYALPPTGRRGGYTF. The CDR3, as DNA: TGTGCCAGCAGCTACGCACTCCCCCCGACAGGGCGCAGGGGAGGCTACACCTTC.